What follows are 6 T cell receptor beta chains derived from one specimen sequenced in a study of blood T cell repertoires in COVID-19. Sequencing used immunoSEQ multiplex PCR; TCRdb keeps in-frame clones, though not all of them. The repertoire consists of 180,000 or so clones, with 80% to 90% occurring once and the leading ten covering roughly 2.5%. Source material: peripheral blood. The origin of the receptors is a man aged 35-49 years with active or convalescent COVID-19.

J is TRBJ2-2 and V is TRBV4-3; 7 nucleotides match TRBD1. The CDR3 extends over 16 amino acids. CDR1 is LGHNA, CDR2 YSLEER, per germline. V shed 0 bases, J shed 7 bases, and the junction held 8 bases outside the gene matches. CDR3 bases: TGCGCCAGCAGCCAAGATACCGGGACAGTGAACGGGGAGCTGTTTTTT. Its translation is CASSQDTGTVNGELFF.

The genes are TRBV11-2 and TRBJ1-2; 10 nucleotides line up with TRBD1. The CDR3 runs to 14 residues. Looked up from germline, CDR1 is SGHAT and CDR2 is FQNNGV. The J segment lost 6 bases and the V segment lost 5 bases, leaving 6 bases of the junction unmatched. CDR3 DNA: TGTGCCAGCAGCATCCCCGGGACAGGGGATGGCTACACCTTC. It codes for CASSIPGTGDGYTF.

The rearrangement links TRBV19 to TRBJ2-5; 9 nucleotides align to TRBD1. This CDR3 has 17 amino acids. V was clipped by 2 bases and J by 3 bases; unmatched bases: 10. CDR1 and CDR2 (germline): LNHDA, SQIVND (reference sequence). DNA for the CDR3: TGTGCCAGTAGTATATTGGTCGGGGGGACAGGGAAAGAGACCCAGTACTTC. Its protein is CASSILVGGTGKETQYF.

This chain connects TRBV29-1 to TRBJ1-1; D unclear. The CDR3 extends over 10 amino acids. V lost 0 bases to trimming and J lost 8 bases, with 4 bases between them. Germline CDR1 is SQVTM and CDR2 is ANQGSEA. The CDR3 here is CSVEDIEAFF. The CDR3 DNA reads TGCAGCGTTGAAGATATAGAAGCTTTCTTT.

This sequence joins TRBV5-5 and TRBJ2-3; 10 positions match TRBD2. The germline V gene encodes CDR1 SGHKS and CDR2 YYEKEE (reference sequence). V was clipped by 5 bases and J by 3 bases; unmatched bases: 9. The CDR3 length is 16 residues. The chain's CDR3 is CASSLKLAGMTDTQYF. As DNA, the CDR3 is TGTGCCAGCAGTCTGAAACTAGCGGGGATGACAGATACGCAGTATTTT. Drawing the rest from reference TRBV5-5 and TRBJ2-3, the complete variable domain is DAGVTQSPTHLIKTRGQQVTLRCSPISGHKSVSWYQQVLGQGPQFIFQYYEKEERGRGNFPDRFSARQFPNYSSELNVNALLLGDSALYLCASSLKLAGMTDTQYFGPGTRLTVL.

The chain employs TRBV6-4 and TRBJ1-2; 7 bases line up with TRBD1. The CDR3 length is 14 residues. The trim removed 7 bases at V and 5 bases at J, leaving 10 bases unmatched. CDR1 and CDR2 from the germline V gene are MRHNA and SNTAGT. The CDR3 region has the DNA TGTGCCAGCACCGGACAGGCGAGTTCTTATGGCTACACCTTC. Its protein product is CASTGQASSYGYTF.